The 32 T cell receptor beta chains listed next were all sequenced from one sample in a study of T-cell reconstitution after alpha-beta-depleted transplantation in children. Preparation of the TCRbeta library involved a method that used unique molecular identifiers. TCRdb reprocessed the PCR reads with MiXCR, giving one entry per CDR3 protein. The repertoire consists of about 610,000 distinct CDR3 sequences, with about 10% occurring once and the leading ten covering 3.5% to 5%. Sequenced here: PBMCs from the stem cell graft donor, sampled from the stem cell graft. The source of these receptors is a human donor who donated a stem cell graft to a child with acute myeloid leukemia.

This clonotype was seen a handful of times. V gene TRBV6-1 combines with J gene TRBJ2-1, with 7 positions matching TRBD2. The length of the CDR3 is 18 residues. The trim removed 5 bases at V and 4 bases at J, leaving 17 bases unmatched. From germline, CDR1 is MNHNS and CDR2 SASEGT. The CDR3 coding sequence is TGTGCCAGCAGTCCCCGGTTTTCCGGGACTACGGAATACAATGAGCAGTTCTTC. It is translated as CASSPRFSGTTEYNEQFF.

In this sample, this clonotype turned up many times. The CDR3 DNA reads TGCAGTGCTAGAGCAGGGGATAGCAATCAGCCCCAGCATTTT. Its protein product is CSARAGDSNQPQHF. This chain connects TRBV20-1 to TRBJ1-5; D possibly corresponds to TRBD1 (6 bases). The V gene's germline CDR1 is DFQATT and CDR2 SNEGSKA (reference sequence). The CDR3 has 14 residues. Trimming took 1 base from V and 0 from J, leaving 7 bases between them.

This rearrangement joins TRBV7-8 to TRBJ1-3, with D possibly TRBD1 on 6 matching bases. From germline, CDR1 is SGHVS and CDR2 FQNEAQ. CDR3 length: 16 amino acids. Trimming cost V 3 bases and J 2 bases, with 14 bases left between them. DNA of the CDR3: TGTGCCAGCAGCTTGGGATCGGGGGCGCCTGGAAACACCATATATTTT. Translating gives CASSLGSGAPGNTIYF.

This clonotype was seen at least ten times. This chain uses TRBV7-2 with TRBJ1-1, with D perhaps matching TRBD1 (5 bases). V lost 0 bases to trimming and J lost 4 bases, with 12 bases between them. CDR1 is SGHTA and CDR2 is FQGNSA in the germline V gene. This CDR3 contains 15 residues. CDR3 nucleotide sequence: TGTGCCAGCAGCTTAGCGAAGGGGTGGAGCACTGAAGCTTTCTTT. It codes for CASSLAKGWSTEAFF.

This chain connects TRBV30 to TRBJ2-5, with 7 bases lining up with TRBD1. The CDR3 has 13 amino acids. Looked up from germline, CDR1 is GTSNPN and CDR2 is SVGIG (reference sequence). The trim removed 7 bases at V and 5 bases at J, leaving 10 bases unmatched. The CDR3 loop is CASVETGKETQYF. The CDR3 nucleotides are TGTGCCTCGGTGGAGACAGGGAAGGAGACCCAGTACTTC. The variable domain in full, completed from reference TRBV30 and TRBJ2-5, reads SQTIHQWPATLVQPVGSPLSLECTVEGTSNPNLYWYRQAAGRGLQLLFYSVGIGQISSEVPQNLSASRPQDRQFILSSKKLLLSDSGFYLCASVETGKETQYFGPGTRLLVL.

This clonotype showed up many times. This chain uses TRBV29-1 with TRBJ2-2; D unclear. CDR3 size: 13 residues. V was trimmed by 4 bases and J by 2 bases, leaving 8 bases between them. Germline V CDR1 and CDR2: SQVTM, ANQGSEA. The CDR3 region has the DNA TGCAGCGTTGTGGACCCCAACACCGGGGAGCTGTTTTTT. As protein: CSVVDPNTGELFF.

This clonotype occurred many times. This rearrangement joins TRBV7-9 to TRBJ2-3; D is unclear. CDR3 length: 17 residues. With 3 bases removed from V and 0 bases from J, the gap between germline ends came to 16 bases. Germline assignment: CDR1 SEHNR and CDR2 FQNEAQ (reference sequence). The CDR3: CASSFGPEALSTDTQYF. The CDR3, as DNA: TGTGCCAGCAGCTTTGGTCCGGAAGCGCTTAGCACAGATACGCAGTATTTT.

The table lists this clonotype with a few counts. The rearrangement joins TRBV5-1 to TRBJ2-5; D may be TRBD2 (6 bases). In germline, CDR1 is SGHRS, CDR2 YFSETQ. There are 15 residues in the CDR3. Trimming took 1 base from V and 3 from J, leaving 13 bases between them. The CDR3 is CASSLSSLAEETQYF. CDR3 nucleotide sequence: TGCGCCAGCAGCTTGTCCTCGTTAGCGGAAGAGACCCAGTACTTC.

This clonotype was observed at least ten times. The chain uses TRBV6-4 and TRBJ2-6; D is uncertain. This CDR3 is built from 16 residues. V was clipped by 4 bases and J by 0 bases, with 10 bases between them. Germline V gene sequence: CDR1 MRHNA, CDR2 SNTAGT. The CDR3 protein is CASSVDYSSGANVLTF. CDR3 DNA: TGTGCCAGCAGTGTGGATTACAGCTCTGGGGCCAACGTCCTGACTTTC.

This chain connects TRBV20-1 to TRBJ2-7; 13 bases match TRBD2. V trimming: 6 bases; J trimming: 3 bases; junction bases outside the gene matches: 8. Germline values: CDR1 DFQATT, CDR2 SNEGSKA (reference sequence). CDR3 length: 15 amino acids. CDR3 sequence: CSAHRTSGGHYEQYF. The CDR3 DNA is TGCAGTGCCCATCGGACTAGCGGGGGCCACTACGAGCAGTACTTC.

This clonotype has more than one count but fewer than ten. This chain uses TRBV28 with TRBJ2-6; a weak D match, TRBD1 (6 bases). Per germline, CDR1 MDHEN and CDR2 SYDVKM. The CDR3 length is 17 residues. Trimming took off 5 bases at V and 0 bases at J, with 14 bases between the two ends. This CDR3 is CASSRDTSSSGANVLTF. CDR3 nucleotide sequence: TGTGCCAGCAGTCGGGACACGTCAAGCTCTGGGGCCAACGTCCTGACTTTC.

This clonotype has just a few counts. This chain connects TRBV27 to TRBJ1-2; unclear D gene. The CDR3 totals 13 residues. Germline assignment: CDR1 MNHEY and CDR2 SMNVEV (reference sequence). Trimming took 3 bases from V and 6 from J, leaving 11 bases between them. CDR3 region: CASSFSRRDGYTF. The CDR3 nucleotides are TGTGCCAGCAGTTTCTCGAGGAGGGATGGCTACACCTTC.

This clonotype was counted a few times. This CDR3 is CSARDALTGTGANVLTF. The DNA for the CDR3 is TGCAGTGCTAGAGATGCGCTGACAGGGACTGGGGCCAACGTCCTGACTTTC. The chain combines TRBV20-1 with TRBJ2-6; TRBD1 matches 7 bases. V shed 0 bases, J shed 2 bases, and the junction held 7 bases outside the gene matches. The CDR3 has 17 amino acids. Germline V gene data show CDR1 as DFQATT and CDR2 as SNEGSKA (reference sequence).

The sample holds many counts of this clonotype. The V call is TRBV9, the J call TRBJ1-5; 7 bases line up with TRBD1. The CDR3 is 15 amino acids. V shed 0 bases and J 0 bases; nucleotides not matched to a gene: 0. Germline CDR1 and CDR2: SGDLS and YYNGEE. The CDR3 here is CASSVGDSSNQPQHF. CDR3 bases: TGTGCCAGCAGCGTAGGGGACAGTAGCAATCAGCCCCAGCATTTT.

The chain combines TRBV15 with TRBJ2-5; D not resolved. In germline, CDR1 is LNHNV, CDR2 YYDKDF (reference sequence). CDR3 size: 13 residues. V was trimmed by 1 base and J by 4 bases, leaving 7 bases between them. CDR3 DNA: TGTGCCACCAGCAGAGGTTGGGGAGAGACCCAGTACTTC. It translates to CATSRGWGETQYF.

This clonotype appeared a few times. The chain employs TRBV29-1 and TRBJ1-2; a possible D gene is TRBD1 (6 bases). The CDR3 covers 14 residues. V lost 3 bases and J 7 bases, leaving 18 bases between the germline ends. Germline assignment: CDR1 SQVTM and CDR2 ANQGSEA. CDR3: CSVETGSAITGYTF. The CDR3 coding sequence is TGCAGCGTTGAGACAGGATCGGCTATAACTGGCTACACCTTC. The full variable domain, its missing parts supplied by reference TRBV29-1 and TRBJ1-2, is SAVISQKPSRDICQRGTSLTIQCQVDSQVTMMFWYRQQPGQSLTLIATANQGSEATYESGFVIDKFPISRPNLTFSTLTVSNMSPEDSSIYLCSVETGSAITGYTFGSGTRLTVV.

The rearrangement uses TRBV6-6 and TRBJ2-5; 7 bases are shared with TRBD1. V shed 6 bases and J 5 bases; nucleotides not matched to a gene: 6. CDR1 and CDR2 from the germline V gene are MNHNY and SVGAGI (reference sequence). This CDR3 comprises 13 residues. Written as DNA, the CDR3 is TGTGCCAGCAGAGACAGGGTCGCGGAGACCCAGTACTTC. This gives the protein CASRDRVAETQYF.

This clonotype appeared a few times. This chain links TRBV13 with TRBJ2-3, with 12 positions matching TRBD2. The CDR3 runs 16 residues. The germline CDR1 and CDR2 sequences are PRHDT and FYEKMQ (reference sequence). V gave up 5 bases and J gave up 5 bases; unmatched junction bases: 8. The DNA of the CDR3 is TGTGCCAGCAGCCCAACCGGACTAGCGGGGAGAGATACGCAGTATTTT. It codes for CASSPTGLAGRDTQYF.

There are a few counts of this clonotype. The CDR3 DNA follows: TGTGCCAGCAGCAGACAGGCAGGGAGCAATGAGCAGTTCTTC. It encodes CASSRQAGSNEQFF. The chain joins TRBV7-9 to TRBJ2-1, with D possibly matching TRBD1 (6 bases). V dropped 5 bases and J dropped 6 bases, with 14 bases sitting between them. This CDR3 is 14 amino acids long. The germline gives CDR1 SEHNR, CDR2 FQNEAQ (reference sequence).

A few counts support this clonotype. The rearrangement links TRBV6-5 to TRBJ1-2; maybe TRBD1 (5 bases). Germline V gene lookup returns CDR1 MNHEY and CDR2 SVGAGI. The CDR3 is 17 amino acids. Between the trimmed V and J ends, which lost 2 bases and 3 bases, there was a span of 19 bases. In DNA, the CDR3 is TGTGCCAGCAGTTACCAGGGTCCAGGCGGTGACGACTATGGCTACACCTTC. It translates to CASSYQGPGGDDYGYTF.

The V gene is TRBV4-3, the J gene TRBJ2-7; 8 bases fit TRBD1. CDR1 and CDR2 from the germline V gene are LGHNA and YSLEER. V lost 0 bases, J lost 2 bases, and 3 bases stayed unmatched. CDR3 size: 15 residues. CDR3 nucleotides: TGCGCCAGCAGCCAAGAAACAGGGGGAACCTACGAGCAGTACTTC. This gives the protein CASSQETGGTYEQYF.

This clonotype was seen a few times. The chain links TRBV11-2 to TRBJ2-7, with 14 positions matching TRBD2. Trimming removed 7 bases from V and 1 base from J; junction bases left unmatched: 12. This CDR3 comprises 18 residues. CDR1 and CDR2 (germline): SGHAT, FQNNGV. Written as DNA, the CDR3 is TGTGCCAGCACCCCAGGAGGGACTAGCGGGAGCGGGTCCTACGAGCAGTACTTC. This sequence encodes CASTPGGTSGSGSYEQYF.

The J gene is TRBJ1-2, the V gene TRBV20-1, with 8 bases lining up with TRBD1. This CDR3 spans 15 amino acids. The ends lost 5 bases at V and 0 bases at J; junction bases unmatched: 8. From germline, CDR1 is DFQATT and CDR2 SNEGSKA (reference sequence). In nucleotides, the CDR3 is TGCAGTGCTCCTCGACAGGGGCCCTCTAACTATGGCTACACCTTC. Protein product: CSAPRQGPSNYGYTF.

This clonotype was counted at least ten times. V gene TRBV20-1 combines with J gene TRBJ2-2; 8 bases match TRBD2. Trimming at V came to 3 bases and at J to 4 bases, leaving 4 bases not matched to a gene. The CDR3 is made up of 14 amino acids. Germline V lookup: CDR1 DFQATT, CDR2 SNEGSKA (reference sequence). The CDR3 spells CSASREGPTGELFF. In DNA form, the CDR3 reads TGCAGTGCTAGTCGGGAGGGCCCCACCGGGGAGCTGTTTTTT.

The J gene is TRBJ2-5, the V gene TRBV4-1; D gene uncertain. This CDR3 is 16 amino acids long. V was clipped by 1 base and J by 1 base, with 13 bases between them. The germline CDR1 and CDR2 sequences are MGHRA and YSYEKL. The CDR3 region has the DNA TGCGCCAGCAGCCAAGTTGAGGCGGCATCCCAAGAGACCCAGTACTTC. Amino acids: CASSQVEAASQETQYF.

A few counts support this clonotype. The V and J genes are TRBV7-6 and TRBJ2-7; D not resolved. Per the germline V gene, CDR1 is SGHVS and CDR2 is FNYEAQ. The CDR3 runs to 16 residues. V gave up 1 base and J gave up 6 bases, with 19 bases separating them. CDR3 sequence reads: CASSLGTAEALSEQYF. The DNA for the CDR3 is TGTGCCAGCAGCTTAGGGACGGCGGAAGCCCTTAGCGAGCAGTACTTC.

This clonotype was recorded many times. This chain joins TRBV7-2 and TRBJ2-1; 9 bases line up with TRBD2. This CDR3 is 16 amino acids long. Trimming cost V 8 bases and J 7 bases; bases outside gene matches: 15. Germline V CDR1 and CDR2: SGHTA, FQGNSA. This chain's CDR3 is CASDKREAAQLNEQFF. The CDR3 DNA reads as TGTGCCAGCGACAAGCGGGAGGCCGCTCAGTTAAATGAGCAGTTCTTC.

This clonotype was counted ten times or more. This chain uses TRBV11-2 with TRBJ2-1, with 10 bases matching TRBD2. The J segment lost 0 bases and the V segment lost 1 base, leaving 6 bases of the junction unmatched. From germline, CDR1 is SGHAT and CDR2 FQNNGV. The CDR3 has 18 residues. The CDR3 sequence is CASSLGTSGLSSYNEQFF. The CDR3 DNA reads as TGTGCCAGCAGCTTAGGGACTAGCGGACTGAGCTCCTACAATGAGCAGTTCTTC.

The gene calls are TRBV5-1 and TRBJ1-2; 9 bases are shared with TRBD1. Germline lookup yields CDR1 SGHRS and CDR2 YFSETQ. V shed 0 bases and J 6 bases; nucleotides not matched to a gene: 6. The CDR3 consists of 15 residues. The CDR3 region is CASSLDGQGMNGYTF. The CDR3 DNA is TGCGCCAGCAGCTTGGATGGACAGGGGATGAATGGCTACACCTTC.

The V call is TRBV12-3 or TRBV12-4, the J call TRBJ1-1; TRBD1 matches at 7 bases. The CDR3 is 17 amino acids. The V gene end was trimmed by 5 bases and the J gene end by 1 base; junction bases not matched to a gene: 13. The CDR3: CASSLLRGGTKNTEAFF. DNA for the CDR3: TGTGCCAGCAGTCTCCTTCGAGGGGGCACCAAGAACACTGAAGCTTTCTTT.

This clonotype is labeled medium-sized. Here the CDR3 DNA reads TGTGCCAGCAGAGGTACAGGGAACACCGGGGAGCTGTTTTTT. It is translated as CASRGTGNTGELFF. V and J are TRBV6-1 and TRBJ2-2; TRBD1 is a possible D gene (5 bases). Per germline, CDR1 MNHNS and CDR2 SASEGT. V lost 6 bases, J lost 1 base, and 9 bases lay in between. CDR3 size: 14 residues.

Ten or more counts support this clonotype. The chain couples TRBV29-1 to TRBJ2-3, with 9 positions matching TRBD2. The ends lost 1 base at V and 3 bases at J; junction bases unmatched: 8. Germline assignment: CDR1 SQVTM and CDR2 ANQGSEA. This CDR3 has 16 residues. In nucleotides, the CDR3 is TGCAGCGTTGAAGCCCCCGCTAGCGGGAAGACAGATACGCAGTATTTT. Translated, it gives CSVEAPASGKTDTQYF.